The 23 T cell receptor beta chains below were found in one sample sequenced in a study of vaccination and CD4 T cells after COVID-19. Their antigens are not known. Treatment specified: approximately 10-day PBMC culture with coronavirus spike peptide pools or control peptides (ViraFEST assay). Sequence data for DNA of cultured CD4+ T cells were generated by the Oncomine TCR Beta short-read assay. MiXCR, applied by TCRdb to the PCR reads, yields one record per CDR3 protein. The sample consists of roughly 20,000 distinct CDR3 sequences, about 73% of them appearing once. Specimen: CD4+ T cells from blood, cultured in vitro. The origin of the receptors is a human donor who had recovered from COVID-19.

The V and J genes are TRBV20-1 and TRBJ2-2; 8 nucleotides agree with TRBD1. Germline loops: CDR1 DFQATT, CDR2 SNEGSKA (reference sequence). Trimming cost V 5 bases and J 3 bases; bases outside gene matches: 5. This CDR3 has 14 amino acids. The CDR3 bases are TGCAGTGCTCGACAGGGGCTCGACACCGGGGAGCTGTTTTTT. Its translation is CSARQGLDTGELFF.

The V gene is TRBV7-2, the J gene TRBJ2-5; TRBD2 might be the D (7 bases). Trimming removed 5 bases from V and 5 bases from J, with 21 bases in between. CDR3 size: 16 residues. Germline V lookup: CDR1 SGHTA, CDR2 FQGNSA. The CDR3 spells CASSGRWRGPGETQYF. CDR3 bases: TGTGCCAGCAGCGGGCGATGGCGGGGGCCGGGGGAGACCCAGTACTTC.

The chain joins TRBV7-9 to TRBJ1-6; TRBD1 is a possible D gene (6 bases). CDR1 is SEHNR and CDR2 is FQNEAQ in the germline V gene (reference sequence). Trimming pared 2 bases from V and 6 bases from J, leaving 11 bases between. This CDR3 spans 15 amino acids. The CDR3 protein is CASSLTGQGNSPLHF. The CDR3 region has the DNA TGTGCCAGCAGCTTAACAGGGCAGGGTAATTCACCCCTCCACTTT.

The chain combines TRBV7-3 with TRBJ1-1, with 7 bases matching TRBD1. The J segment lost 0 bases and the V segment lost 5 bases, leaving 3 bases of the junction unmatched. Germline V gene lookup returns CDR1 SGHTA and CDR2 FQGTGA. This CDR3 has 14 amino acids. CDR3 sequence (DNA): TGTGCCAGCAGCGCGGGACAGCTGAACACTGAAGCTTTCTTT. Protein product: CASSAGQLNTEAFF.

This clonotype showed up just a few times. The J gene is TRBJ2-5, the V gene TRBV7-2; D gene uncertain. The CDR3 spans 13 residues. Trimming stripped 3 bases from V and 0 bases from J, with 5 bases between. Germline CDR1 is SGHTA and CDR2 is FQGNSA. CDR3 amino acids: CASSLWYQETQYF. In nucleotides, the CDR3 is TGTGCCAGCAGCTTGTGGTACCAAGAGACCCAGTACTTC.

This clonotype has only a few counts. The chain combines TRBV18 with TRBJ1-2; D uncertain. V was cut by 3 bases and J by 8 bases, with 13 bases left in between. Germline CDR1 reads KGHSH; CDR2 reads LQKENI. The CDR3 is 13 amino acids. CDR3 loop: CASSPLDLPGYTF. CDR3 sequence (DNA): TGTGCCAGCTCACCTTTGGATCTCCCGGGCTACACCTTC.

This clonotype has only a few counts. V is TRBV6-2 or TRBV6-3 and J is TRBJ1-2; TRBD1 agrees at 8 bases. The germline V gene has CDR1 MNHEY and CDR2 SVGEGT. The ends lost 6 bases at V and 4 bases at J; junction bases unmatched: 13. The CDR3 is 16 amino acids. CDR3 protein: CASSYRRDRTSYGYTF. As DNA, the CDR3 is TGTGCCAGCAGCTATCGTCGGGACAGGACGAGCTATGGCTACACCTTC.

This rearrangement joins TRBV3-1 to TRBJ2-3; 8 nucleotides match TRBD2. Per germline, CDR1 LGHDT and CDR2 YNNKEL (reference sequence). V shed 4 bases and J 1 base; nucleotides not matched to a gene: 10. The CDR3 has 17 amino acids. The chain's CDR3 is CASSPPSMTSGTDTQYF. The CDR3 nucleotides read TGTGCCAGCAGCCCACCCTCGATGACTAGCGGCACAGATACGCAGTATTTT.

V is TRBV20-1 and J is TRBJ2-3, with TRBD2 matching 9 bases. Germline CDR1 is DFQATT and CDR2 is SNEGSKA (reference sequence). V dropped 6 bases and J dropped 6; count of bases not matched to a gene: 19. CDR3 length: 17 amino acids. CDR3 amino acids: CSALPPPGGRAWDTQYF. CDR3 in DNA: TGCAGTGCCCTCCCCCCTCCTGGCGGGAGGGCCTGGGATACGCAGTATTTT.

The V gene is TRBV30, the J gene TRBJ2-2; TRBD2 matches at 14 bases. Germline V CDR1 and CDR2: GTSNPN, SVGIG (reference sequence). CDR3 length: 18 residues. V was clipped by 0 bases and J by 8 bases; unmatched bases: 11. CDR3 in DNA: TGTGCCTGGAGTGTACCGGGACTAGCGGGAGTGTTTTTAGGGGAGCTGTTTTTT. Amino acids: CAWSVPGLAGVFLGELFF.

In this sample, this clonotype turned up a few times. V gene TRBV7-2 combines with J gene TRBJ1-3; D gene ambiguous. V shed 2 bases and J shed 0 bases, with 8 bases lying between them. The germline gives CDR1 SGHTA, CDR2 FQGNSA. The CDR3 runs 15 residues. The CDR3 coding sequence is TGTGCCAGCAGCTTAACAGCATCCTCTGGAAACACCATATATTTT. Protein product: CASSLTASSGNTIYF.

This clonotype has just a few counts. The chain joins TRBV6-2 or TRBV6-3 to TRBJ1-2, with unresolved D. Germline lookup yields CDR1 MNHEY and CDR2 SVGEGT. The CDR3 totals 13 residues. The V and J ends lost 7 bases and 4 bases respectively, with 13 bases between them. As DNA, the CDR3 is TGTGCCAGCACACGGAGCCCTAGCTATGGCTACACCTTC. Protein product: CASTRSPSYGYTF.

The chain carries TRBV7-2 and TRBJ2-7; D call uncertain. The length of the CDR3 is 14 residues. V was shortened by 5 bases and J by 2 bases, with 13 bases between the two germline ends. CDR1 is SGHTA and CDR2 is FQGNSA in the germline V gene. Here the CDR3 reads CASSDRRGPYEQYF. In nucleotides, the CDR3 is TGTGCCAGCAGCGATCGGCGCGGTCCCTACGAGCAGTACTTC.

The chain links TRBV15 to TRBJ2-3; D remains ambiguous. Germline loops: CDR1 LNHNV, CDR2 YYDKDF (reference sequence). The CDR3 extends over 15 amino acids. V gave up 5 bases and J gave up 2 bases, with 14 bases separating them. The CDR3 DNA reads as TGTGCCACCAGCGCACTACATCCAGACACAGATACGCAGTATTTT. It specifies CATSALHPDTDTQYF. Looking up the rest from reference TRBV15 and TRBJ2-3 gives the full variable domain: DAMVIQNPRYQVTQFGKPVTLSCSQTLNHNVMYWYQQKSSQAPKLLFHYYDKDFNNEADTPDNFQSRRPNTSFCFLDIRSPGLGDTAMYLCATSALHPDTDTQYFGPGTRLTVL.

This clonotype was observed a few times. The V and J genes are TRBV20-1 and TRBJ2-3; 8 bases map to TRBD2. V lost 5 bases to trimming and J lost 8 bases; unmatched junction nucleotides: 15. Germline CDR1 reads DFQATT; CDR2 reads SNEGSKA (reference sequence). This CDR3 comprises 15 residues. The CDR3 spells CSAPPPGREGVTQYF. The CDR3 coding sequence is TGCAGTGCTCCGCCACCGGGACGGGAGGGAGTTACGCAGTATTTT.

The rearrangement joins TRBV6-5 to TRBJ1-1, with TRBD1 as a possible D gene (6 bases). The CDR3 is made up of 15 amino acids. The V and J ends lost 1 base and 1 base respectively, with 10 bases between them. Germline V CDR1 and CDR2: MNHEY, SVGAGI. In nucleotides, the CDR3 is TGTGCCAGCAGTTACTTAGGGGGGGCGAACACTGAAGCTTTCTTT. Its protein is CASSYLGGANTEAFF.

About this clonotype: At one end the junction does not follow the germline gene, possibly because of a read error. CDR3 bases: TGTGCCAGCATCTTAAAACAGGGGGCAGGAGGAGAGCAGTTCTTC. Amino acids: CASILKQGAGGEQFF. This chain joins TRBV7-2 and TRBJ2-1; 9 nucleotides agree with TRBD1. CDR1 and CDR2 (germline): SGHTA, FQGNSA. The CDR3 contains 15 residues.

This clonotype was seen a single time. The rearrangement joins TRBV6-1 to TRBJ1-6; TRBD1 might be the D (5 bases). The CDR3 extends over 14 amino acids. Trimming took off 6 bases at V and 5 bases at J, with 11 bases between the two ends. The germline V gene has CDR1 MNHNS and CDR2 SASEGT. The CDR3 loop reads CASRPGRNNSPLHF. DNA of the CDR3: TGTGCCAGCAGGCCGGGACGGAATAATTCACCCCTCCACTTT.

This chain uses TRBV6-1 with TRBJ1-6; 7 nucleotides agree with TRBD1. Per the germline V gene, CDR1 is MNHNS and CDR2 is SASEGT. This CDR3 comprises 15 residues. The ends lost 5 bases at V and 4 bases at J; junction bases unmatched: 5. The CDR3 protein is CASSPGQRYNSPLHF. As DNA, the CDR3 is TGTGCCAGCAGTCCGGGACAGCGGTATAATTCACCCCTCCACTTT.

This clonotype appeared once. This chain uses TRBV20-1 with TRBJ2-3, with 12 nucleotides matching TRBD2. The J segment lost 4 bases and the V segment lost 5 bases, leaving 10 bases of the junction unmatched. The V gene's germline CDR1 is DFQATT and CDR2 SNEGSKA (reference sequence). This CDR3 spans 16 amino acids. As DNA, the CDR3 is TGCAGTGCTTTTCTCCTAGCGGGAGGGGTCCCAGATACGCAGTATTTT. Its protein product is CSAFLLAGGVPDTQYF.

The V call is TRBV18, the J call TRBJ1-5, with D perhaps TRBD1 (6 bases). V dropped 1 base and J dropped 5 bases, with 12 bases sitting between them. This CDR3 has 15 residues. Germline V gives CDR1 KGHSH, CDR2 LQKENI. As DNA, the CDR3 is TGTGCCAGCTCACCACAACAGGGTTTCGATCAGCCCCAGCATTTT. This gives the protein CASSPQQGFDQPQHF. Full variable domain (missing parts from reference TRBV18 and TRBJ1-5): NAGVMQNPRHLVRRRGQEARLRCSPMKGHSHVYWYRQLPEEGLKFMVYLQKENIIDESGMPKERFSAEFPKEGPSILRIQQVVRGDSAAYFCASSPQQGFDQPQHFGDGTRLSIL.

This clonotype was recorded a few times. The chain uses TRBV6-2 or TRBV6-3 and TRBJ1-5, with 11 bases identical to TRBD1. The CDR3 has 15 amino acids. Germline V gene sequence: CDR1 MNHEY, CDR2 SVGEGT. The ends lost 5 bases at V and 5 bases at J; junction bases unmatched: 5. The CDR3 nucleotides are TGTGCCAGCAGTGGACAGGGGGCCAGCCATCAGCCCCAGCATTTT. Its translation is CASSGQGASHQPQHF.

The chain recombines TRBV5-4 with TRBJ1-6, with TRBD1 matching 8 bases. This CDR3 spans 15 amino acids. CDR1 SGHNT and CDR2 YYREEE come from the germline V gene (reference sequence). With 4 bases clipped from V and 10 bases from J, the junction kept 10 bases outside the gene matches. The CDR3 DNA reads TGTGCCAGCAGCCTACCGACAGGGGAGGCCTCACCCCTCCACTTT. Its translation is CASSLPTGEASPLHF.